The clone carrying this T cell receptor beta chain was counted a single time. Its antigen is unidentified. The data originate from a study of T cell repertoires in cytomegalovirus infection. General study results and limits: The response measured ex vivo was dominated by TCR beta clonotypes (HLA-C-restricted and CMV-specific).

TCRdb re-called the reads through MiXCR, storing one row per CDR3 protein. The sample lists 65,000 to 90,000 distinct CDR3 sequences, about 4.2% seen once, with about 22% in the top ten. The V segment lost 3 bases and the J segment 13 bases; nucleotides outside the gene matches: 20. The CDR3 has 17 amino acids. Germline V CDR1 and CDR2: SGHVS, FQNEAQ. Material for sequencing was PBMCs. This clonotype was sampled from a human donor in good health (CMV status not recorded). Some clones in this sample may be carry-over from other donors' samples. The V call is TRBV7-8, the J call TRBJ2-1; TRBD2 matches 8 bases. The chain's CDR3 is CASSLDGGAAGNNNQFF. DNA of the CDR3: TGTGCCAGCAGCTTGGACGGGGGGGCCGCAGGAAACAATAACCAGTTCTTC.